This passage covers 20 T cell receptor beta chains from one sample sequenced in a study of control samples from healthy donors and cancer patients. Assay: immunoSEQ multiplex PCR; the TCRdb copy retains only in-frame clones and omits some. The sample records roughly 120,000 clones, 85% to 90% being singletons. What was sequenced was PBMCs. The receptors stem from a woman between 45 and 65 years old with colorectal cancer.

This clone appeared once. The V gene is TRBV3-1 (or the pseudogene TRBV3-2), the J gene TRBJ2-2, with 8 nucleotides matching TRBD1. CDR1 is LGHDT, CDR2 YNNKEL, per germline (reference sequence). Losses at the gene ends were 7 bases for V and 3 bases for J; bases not matched to a gene: 4. The CDR3 contains 14 residues. In DNA form, the CDR3 reads TGTGCCAGCACCGACAGGGGAGACACCGGGGAGCTGTTTTTT. Translating gives CASTDRGDTGELFF.

The chain couples TRBV9 to TRBJ1-1, with D possibly being TRBD1 (5 bases). Germline-derived CDR1 and CDR2 are SGDLS and YYNGEE. The CDR3 sequence is 14 residues long. V was trimmed by 3 bases and J by 4 bases, leaving 13 bases between them. CDR3 protein: CASSGPPGVTEAFF. CDR3 nucleotides: TGTGCCAGCAGCGGCCCCCCGGGGGTCACTGAAGCTTTCTTT. The whole variable domain, remainder taken from reference TRBV9 and TRBJ1-1, is DSGVTQTPKHLITATGQRVTLRCSPRSGDLSVYWYQQSLDQGLQFLIQYYNGEERAKGNILERFSAQQFPDLHSELNLSSLELGDSALYFCASSGPPGVTEAFFGQGTRLTVV.

The J gene is TRBJ1-6, the V gene TRBV25-1; tentative D call: TRBD1 (6 bases). The V end lost 1 base, the J end lost 5 bases, and 9 bases lay between the germline ends. Germline-derived CDR1 and CDR2 are MGHDK and SYGVNS. The CDR3 sequence is 15 residues long. This CDR3 reads CASSESNRDNSPLHF. In nucleotides, the CDR3 is TGTGCCAGCAGTGAATCCAACAGGGATAATTCACCCCTCCACTTT.

V gene TRBV18 combines with J gene TRBJ2-1; D might be TRBD2 (5 bases). The germline gives CDR1 KGHSH, CDR2 LQKENI. V shed 3 bases and J shed 3 bases, with 9 bases lying between them. The CDR3 covers 14 residues. CDR3 sequence: CASSPDRDYNEQFF. The CDR3 region has the DNA TGTGCCAGCTCACCCGACCGGGACTACAATGAGCAGTTCTTC.

The rearrangement links TRBV9 to TRBJ2-3; D could derive from TRBD1 or TRBD2 (6 bases each). Germline lookup yields CDR1 SGDLS and CDR2 YYNGEE. This CDR3 comprises 15 residues. V was clipped by 0 bases and J by 2 bases, with 10 bases between them. In nucleotides, the CDR3 is TGTGCCAGCAGCGTAGGAGGGGGGCCCACAGATACGCAGTATTTT. Its protein product is CASSVGGGPTDTQYF.

This clone came up once. The V call is TRBV12-5, the J call TRBJ2-7, with TRBD2 matching over 11 bases. V lost 2 bases, J lost 1 base, and 13 bases stayed unmatched. The CDR3 is 19 amino acids. CDR1 is LGHNT, CDR2 FRNRAP, per germline. For the CDR3, the DNA is TGTGCTAGTGGTTTGAAGCTAGCGGGGGGCCCGAACTATTCCTACGAGCAGTACTTC. It codes for CASGLKLAGGPNYSYEQYF.

The chain joins TRBV2 to TRBJ1-5; D is possibly TRBD1 (6 bases). The V gene's germline CDR1 is SNHLY and CDR2 FYNNEI. V shed 4 bases and J shed 6 bases, with 19 bases lying between them. The CDR3 covers 16 residues. The CDR3 sequence: CASSGQVGILGQPQHF. As DNA, the CDR3 is TGTGCCAGCAGTGGACAGGTCGGGATTTTGGGTCAGCCCCAGCATTTT.

The genes are TRBV5-6 and TRBJ2-7, with D perhaps matching TRBD1 (6 bases). CDR3 length: 14 amino acids. Germline CDR1 SGHDT, CDR2 YYEEEE. Trimming pared 1 base from V and 2 bases from J, leaving 10 bases between. CDR3 residues: CASSLPGATYEQYF. Here the CDR3 DNA reads TGTGCCAGCAGCTTGCCAGGGGCTACCTACGAGCAGTACTTC.

This chain joins TRBV19 and TRBJ1-2; D remains ambiguous. This CDR3 is built from 16 residues. V was trimmed by 1 base and J by 6 bases, leaving 18 bases between them. Germline assignment: CDR1 LNHDA and CDR2 SQIVND (reference sequence). In nucleotides, the CDR3 is TGTGCCAGTAGTATAGCCGTCGGGGAAGTCATAAATGGCTACACCTTC. Its translation is CASSIAVGEVINGYTF.

This clone has only one observation. This rearrangement joins TRBV19 to TRBJ1-3, with D unresolved. The ends were cut back, 10 bases at V and 5 bases at J, with 15 bases in the middle. The CDR3 contains 13 residues. Germline CDR1 and CDR2: LNHDA and SQIVND (reference sequence). The CDR3 sequence is CATSTDLRNTIYF. The CDR3 region has the DNA TGTGCCACCTCTACAGACCTTCGAAACACCATATATTTT.

The chain joins TRBV19 to TRBJ2-7; TRBD2 matches at 8 bases. The CDR3 spans 15 residues. Per germline, CDR1 LNHDA and CDR2 SQIVND (reference sequence). The V gene end was trimmed by 6 bases and the J gene end by 5 bases; junction bases not matched to a gene: 12. CDR3 in DNA: TGTGCCAGTAGCCCCGATGGGGCGGGAGGAGACGAGCAGTACTTC. Its translation is CASSPDGAGGDEQYF.

V gene TRBV19 combines with J gene TRBJ2-5; D is undetermined. The CDR3 length is 13 residues. V was pared by 5 bases and J by 2 bases, with 9 bases between. The germline V gene encodes CDR1 LNHDA and CDR2 SQIVND (reference sequence). The CDR3 loop reads CASSAAVQETQYF. CDR3 sequence (DNA): TGTGCCAGTAGTGCGGCGGTTCAAGAGACCCAGTACTTC.

This clone was observed a handful of times. An end of the junction does not agree with germline; a read error may underlie this. The chain links TRBV5-6 to TRBJ2-7; TRBD1 agrees at 8 bases. This CDR3 contains 15 residues. The germline gives CDR1 SGHDT, CDR2 YYEEEE. DNA for the CDR3: TGTGCCAGCAGTTTGGACAGGGATATCCCCTACGAGCAGTACTTC. Translation gives CASSLDRDIPYEQYF.

The chain couples TRBV29-1 to TRBJ2-7; D gene ambiguous. Germline V gene data show CDR1 as SQVTM and CDR2 as ANQGSEA. The V end was cut by 4 bases, the J end by 11 bases, with 21 bases between. The CDR3 extends over 13 amino acids. CDR3 loop: CSVGPRHTREEYF. Here the CDR3 DNA reads TGCAGCGTTGGGCCCCGACACACAAGAGAAGAGTACTTC.

This chain links TRBV28 with TRBJ2-5; no clear D. Trimming removed 3 bases from V and 1 base from J, with 15 bases in between. The CDR3 is 16 amino acids. CDR1 MDHEN and CDR2 SYDVKM come from the germline V gene. The CDR3 DNA sequence: TGTGCCAGCAGTTTGGGAACTACCATCTTCCAAGAGACCCAGTACTTC. Its translation: CASSLGTTIFQETQYF.

V usage is TRBV19 and J usage is TRBJ1-1; the match to TRBD1 covers 8 bases. The germline V gene encodes CDR1 LNHDA and CDR2 SQIVND (reference sequence). The V segment lost 0 bases and the J segment 4 bases; nucleotides outside the gene matches: 10. The CDR3 is 17 amino acids. For the CDR3, the DNA is TGTGCCAGTAGTATAGATCATGTCAGGGGGCCGGGCACTGAAGCTTTCTTT. Amino acids: CASSIDHVRGPGTEAFF.

The J gene is TRBJ2-1, the V gene TRBV30; 9 nucleotides align to TRBD2. The CDR3 totals 15 residues. V lost 4 bases, J lost 9 bases, and 13 bases stayed unmatched. Germline CDR1 reads GTSNPN; CDR2 reads SVGIG (reference sequence). The CDR3 sequence: CAWTTGSGRFVEQFF. DNA for the CDR3: TGTGCCTGGACAACGGGTAGCGGGAGATTTGTTGAGCAGTTCTTC.

The chain combines TRBV7-9 with TRBJ1-4; TRBD1 might be the D (5 bases). CDR1 is SEHNR, CDR2 FQNEAQ, per germline (reference sequence). The V gene lost 1 base and the J gene lost 7 bases, with 10 bases spanning the gap. The CDR3 contains 14 residues. The CDR3 nucleotides read TGTGCCAGCAGCTTAGGGCAGGGCCTTGAAAAACTGTTTTTT. Protein sequence: CASSLGQGLEKLFF.

The chain is built from TRBV21-1 and TRBJ2-5; the table gives TRBD1 as D, unverified against the DNA. TRBV21-1 is assigned pseudogene status. The CDR3 has 18 residues. CDR3 sequence (DNA): TGTGCCAGCAGCAAAGTGGGGCTCCCCGGGACAAGACAAGAGACCCAGTACTTC. As protein: CASSKVGLPGTRQETQYF.

This chain connects TRBV7-6 to TRBJ2-1; 9 bases align to TRBD2. CDR3 length: 16 amino acids. After removal of 2 bases from V and 8 bases from J, the junction contained 10 bases not matched to a gene. Germline CDR1 reads SGHVS; CDR2 reads FNYEAQ. CDR3 region: CASSLSASGAWDEQFF. The CDR3 DNA is TGTGCCAGCAGCTTATCGGCTAGCGGGGCTTGGGATGAGCAGTTCTTC.